This TCR beta chain derives from a study of blood T cell repertoires in COVID-19 (dated by TCRdb to 2020 to 2022). A note on the overall study: Collaborator samples came from the United States, Italy and Spain and covered acute and convalescent phases of COVID-19. The material from the prospective study consisted of cDNA or gDNA derived from T cells, B-cell-depleted T cells, or PBMCs. The dataset comprised deeply sampled blood TCRbeta repertoires from subjects exposed to, actively infected with, or recovered from COVID-19. The repertoires were made available in a free public database intended to serve as a resource for research on the immune response to SARS-CoV-2. The samples were drawn from the first 160 participants of the ongoing ImmuneRACE study and from more than 1,000 subjects provided by 6 global collaborators. Nearly every sample came with metadata listing a de-identified subject ID, COVID-19 status, age in years and sex. HLA class I and class II types, where available, came from metadata supplied by the sample provider rather than from assay-based typing. Paper-wide results and their limitations: The amount of clinical and demographic metadata varied by source and participant and was provided uncurated.

TCRbeta CDR3 regions were amplified from genomic DNA using the immunoSEQ Assay, a bias-controlled multiplex PCR. In the paper's pipeline: Within the assay, amplification of reference gene primers was used to estimate how many nucleated cells each sample contained. To quantify the absolute abundance of each unique TCRbeta CDR3 rearrangement, sequence reads were collapsed and filtered. For each sample, productive Simpson clonality was calculated as the square root of Simpson's diversity index over productive rearrangements. TCRdb limited this immuneACCESS table to in-frame rearrangements with V and J called. A share of clones is missing; checked studies link under half to unresolved V genes, and the rest is unexplained. The DNA gave D and trimming, while V, J and clone size come from that table. The sample table contains 120,000 or so clones; only one count was recorded for around 83% of them. 5.5% to 6% of the sample goes to the ten largest clones.

The trim is 1 base for V and 8 bases for J, with a gap of 11 bases between the germline ends. The CDR3 has 13 amino acids, counting the end cysteine and phenylalanine. Only the CDR3 DNA stays, 39 bases, in frame from base 1. From the germline V gene, CDR1 is LGHNA and CDR2 is YSLEER. Collaborating institutions collected whole blood in K2EDTA tubes following their own protocols. For TCRbeta analysis, collaborator samples were shipped as frozen whole blood, as isolated PBMCs, or as DNA extracted from either sample type. About this clone: The clone's antigen remains unknown. The record has no base qualities; no much larger clone is one base away.

Here the chain combines TRBV4-3 and TRBJ1-2; the D gene is perhaps TRBD1, on 5 matching bases. The source is an elderly man with active or convalescent COVID-19. Specimen: peripheral blood. The nucleotides read TGCGCCAGCAGCCAAGTAGGGGTCTGGGGCTACACCTTC. Translated, this is CASSQVGVWGYTF.